A single T cell receptor (beta chain) is shown here with its context. This entry comes from a study of technical replicates of blood from a handful of donors. There are 14 residues in the CDR3. Germline V gene data show CDR1 as SQVTM and CDR2 as ANQGSEA. V lost 6 bases, J lost 4 bases, and 10 bases stayed unmatched. Produced via immunoSEQ multiplex PCR; TCRdb's table is partial and in-frame only. This table holds about 84,000 clones, around 97% found once. The clonotype was recovered from a human donor in good health. The genes are TRBV29-1 and TRBJ2-3; TRBD2 matches at 7 bases. The sample was T cells isolated from PBMCs. Here the CDR3 reads CSVHPGTTADTQYF. CDR3 bases: TGCAGCGTCCACCCCGGGACTACGGCAGATACGCAGTATTTT.